The rows below give T cell receptor beta chains drawn from one sample of a study of blood T cell repertoires in COVID-19. The repertoire was sequenced with immunoSEQ multiplex PCR; TCRdb's copy has only in-frame clones and lacks some. The repertoire consists of around 230,000 clones, with 81% occurring once and the leading ten covering 6% to 9.5%. The sample consisted of peripheral blood. Receptors originate from a woman aged 80 or older with acute or convalescent COVID-19. Each CDR3 is given with its conserved first and last residue. Fields, in order: V gene, CDR3 length, CDR3 protein.

v_call: TRBV2
cdr3_length: 13
cdr3_aa: CASQRDSNYGYTF

v_call: TRBV3-1/TRBV3-2
cdr3_length: 18
cdr3_aa: CASRKRTSGGAGYNEQFF

v_call: TRBV14
cdr3_length: 15
cdr3_aa: CASSQVAGVSYEQYF

v_call: TRBV5-1
cdr3_length: 14
cdr3_aa: CASSLVQGNTEAFF

v_call: TRBV5-1
cdr3_length: 17
cdr3_aa: CASSSRPGLAIQETQYF

v_call: TRBV5-1
cdr3_length: 14
cdr3_aa: CASSERDYLGEQFF

v_call: TRBV14
cdr3_length: 15
cdr3_aa: CASSSGRITYNEQFF

v_call: TRBV27
cdr3_length: 14
cdr3_aa: CASSPLSRQETQYF

v_call: TRBV15
cdr3_length: 13
cdr3_aa: CATSRDRQFEAFF

v_call: TRBV10-3
cdr3_length: 15
cdr3_aa: CAISEGAGTNTEAFF

v_call: TRBV5-1
cdr3_length: 14
cdr3_aa: CASSLEQELYGYTF

v_call: TRBV12-5
cdr3_length: 13
cdr3_aa: CASAQAGEETQYF

v_call: TRBV20-1
cdr3_length: 14
cdr3_aa: CSASVSINTGELFF

v_call: TRBV19
cdr3_length: 15
cdr3_aa: CASSPRGAPNYGYTF

v_call: TRBV5-6
cdr3_length: 14
cdr3_aa: CASSLGLAYNEQFF

v_call: TRBV3-1/TRBV3-2
cdr3_length: 13
cdr3_aa: CASSQVAADTQYF

v_call: TRBV3-1/TRBV3-2
cdr3_length: 14
cdr3_aa: CASSQDPPGSEAFF

v_call: TRBV5-1
cdr3_length: 16
cdr3_aa: CASSQTSGAGYYEQYF

v_call: TRBV19
cdr3_length: 15
cdr3_aa: CASTFLLHSNQPQHF

v_call: TRBV19
cdr3_length: 15
cdr3_aa: CASSAKEGKSTEAFF

v_call: TRBV9
cdr3_length: 15
cdr3_aa: CASSVAQGNYNEQFF

v_call: TRBV20-1
cdr3_length: 16
cdr3_aa: CSASASGYSSYNEQFF

v_call: TRBV14
cdr3_length: 15
cdr3_aa: CASSQLGSRGYGYTF

v_call: TRBV10-3
cdr3_length: 15
cdr3_aa: CAIRGPGTGKNTIYF

v_call: TRBV7-6
cdr3_length: 15
cdr3_aa: CASRISSGGSGELFF

v_call: TRBV24-1
cdr3_length: 16
cdr3_aa: CATSQAGGPNTGELFF

v_call: TRBV3-1/TRBV3-2
cdr3_length: 15
cdr3_aa: CASSLGQLGLEKLFF

v_call: TRBV19
cdr3_length: 16
cdr3_aa: CASSIDREQSTDTQYF

v_call: TRBV7-2
cdr3_length: 13
cdr3_aa: CASRAGGTGELFF

v_call: TRBV5-1
cdr3_length: 14
cdr3_aa: CASSPGTGGTEQYF

v_call: TRBV5-1
cdr3_length: 17
cdr3_aa: CASTTRSSGTSYNEQFF

v_call: TRBV7-9
cdr3_length: 15
cdr3_aa: CASSPSPRINEKLFF

v_call: TRBV14
cdr3_length: 17
cdr3_aa: CASSQVRSTTGTGELFF

v_call: TRBV3-1/TRBV3-2
cdr3_length: 15
cdr3_aa: CASSSGEQYQETQYF

v_call: TRBV10-3
cdr3_length: 15
cdr3_aa: CAISPGQGAWETQYF

v_call: TRBV19
cdr3_length: 13
cdr3_aa: CASSRGQGDGYTF

v_call: TRBV10-3
cdr3_length: 16
cdr3_aa: CAISDTSGGASYGYTF

v_call: TRBV27
cdr3_length: 15
cdr3_aa: CASSLTSGGSYEQYF

v_call: TRBV7-6
cdr3_length: 18
cdr3_aa: CASSPRGTRVSTNEKLFF

v_call: TRBV7-6
cdr3_length: 14
cdr3_aa: CASSSLLEFNEQYF

v_call: TRBV2
cdr3_length: 17
cdr3_aa: CASSIEQGMIPFSPLHF

v_call: TRBV6-5
cdr3_length: 14
cdr3_aa: CASSRDIVNQPQHF

v_call: TRBV18
cdr3_length: 15
cdr3_aa: CASSMGQGDNSPLHF

v_call: TRBV7-2
cdr3_length: 15
cdr3_aa: CASSKSGGAYNEQFF

v_call: TRBV28
cdr3_length: 16
cdr3_aa: CASSPYPWTANYEQYF

v_call: TRBV18
cdr3_length: 16
cdr3_aa: CASSPRFGSENTEAFF

v_call: TRBV4-1
cdr3_length: 15
cdr3_aa: CASSQDMGEAYGYTF

v_call: TRBV6-5
cdr3_length: 13
cdr3_aa: CASSYDRESGYTF

v_call: TRBV4-1
cdr3_length: 15
cdr3_aa: CASSQDLGANTEAFF

v_call: TRBV5-4
cdr3_length: 16
cdr3_aa: CASSSGTSGLSYEQYF

v_call: TRBV28
cdr3_length: 13
cdr3_aa: CASSPGGVDTIYF

v_call: TRBV27
cdr3_length: 15
cdr3_aa: CASSSPGTGQEKLFF

v_call: TRBV11-2
cdr3_length: 15
cdr3_aa: CASSLDPSFQETQYF

v_call: TRBV30
cdr3_length: 15
cdr3_aa: CAWSARDRDNEKLFF

v_call: TRBV6-5
cdr3_length: 16
cdr3_aa: CASSYVAQSGANVLTF

v_call: TRBV5-4
cdr3_length: 13
cdr3_aa: CASSTERTGTRYF

v_call: TRBV19
cdr3_length: 14
cdr3_aa: CASSRRTDTYEQYF

v_call: TRBV6-2/TRBV6-3
cdr3_length: 16
cdr3_aa: CASSYPRGQVDTEAFF

v_call: TRBV3-1/TRBV3-2
cdr3_length: 15
cdr3_aa: CASSPAGGVTDTQYF